The clone carrying this T cell receptor beta chain was counted at least ten times. These data come from a study of regulatory T cells in long-lasting Graves disease. Described time point: newly diagnosed GD, antithyroid drugs for less than 3 months. PBMCs provided the RNA from which the TCR library was made. The patient group derived from an endocrinology department in Xi'an, China. The CDR3 covers 17 residues. Germline CDR1 and CDR2: MDHEN and SYDVKM. V shed 2 bases, J shed 4 bases, and the junction held 8 bases outside the gene matches. Arm-PCR of CDR3 regions with iRepertoire HTBI primers generated TCR beta libraries. MiXCR was run by TCRdb on the multiplex PCR reads, yielding one entry per CDR3 protein. The table includes under 300,000 distinct CDR3 sequences, 15% to 20% detected once.

This chain connects TRBV28 to TRBJ2-3; 11 nucleotides match TRBD1. This receptor was obtained from a female donor with Graves disease. This specimen was peripheral blood mononuclear cells (PBMCs), taken at new diagnosis, from a patient treated with antithyroid drugs. The CDR3 coding sequence is TGTGCCAGCAGTTTAGTAGGGACAGGGGGAAGGGCAGATACGCAGTATTTT. Translating it yields CASSLVGTGGRADTQYF.